A selection of T cell receptor beta chains follows, all from one sample in a study of blood T cell repertoires in COVID-19. Data came from immunoSEQ multiplex PCR; TCRdb stores just in-frame clones and leaves some out. The sample has fewer than 130,000 clones; 87% are singletons. The sample comprised peripheral blood. These receptors originate from a human donor in a cohort sampled during active COVID-19. CDR3s include the opening cysteine and the closing phenylalanine or tryptophan. D genes are given only for firm matches. A clone size is listed for some rows: how often the clone was seen (once, few, many), or a class if it is expanded.

j_call cdr3_length clone_size d_call v_call cdr3_nt cdr3_aa
TRBJ2-5 16 . TRBD1 TRBV5-1 TGCGCCAGCACTCCTCCTCTTCAGGGGGCGGGAGAGACCCAGTACTTC CASTPPLQGAGETQYF
TRBJ2-3 15 . TRBD1 TRBV11-2 TGTGCCAGCAGCCTCACAGGGGAATTGGCAGATACGCAGTATTTT CASSLTGELADTQYF
TRBJ2-5 14 . . TRBV15 TGTGCCACCAGCAGTCTATCGAGGAAAGAGACCCAGTACTTC CATSSLSRKETQYF
TRBJ2-2 14 . . TRBV5-5 TGTGCCGGGAGAGGACAGATAAACACCGGGGAGCTGTTTTTT CAGRGQINTGELFF
TRBJ2-1 16 . TRBD2 TRBV5-1 TGCGCCAGCAGCCCTCCGGGACTAGCGGGAAACAATGAGCAGTTCTTC CASSPPGLAGNNEQFF
TRBJ2-3 15 . . TRBV19 TGTGCCAGTAGTATAATGTCGGCAGGGGCAGATACGCAGTATTTT CASSIMSAGADTQYF
TRBJ2-1 16 . TRBD2 TRBV14 TGTGCCAGCAGCCCGACCGGGACTAGGGCCTACAATGAGCAGTTCTTC CASSPTGTRAYNEQFF
TRBJ2-7 14 . TRBD2 TRBV27 TGTGCCAGCAGTTTAGTGGCGGGGGCCTACGAGCAGTACTTC CASSLVAGAYEQYF
TRBJ1-2 13 . . TRBV2 TGTGCCAGGAGGACAGAAGACAGCTATGGCTACACCTTC CARRTEDSYGYTF
TRBJ1-1 14 . . TRBV6-4 TGTGCCAGCAGTGCCGGCGGATGGAACACTGAAGCTTTCTTT CASSAGGWNTEAFF
TRBJ1-4 14 . . TRBV10-3 TGTGCCACAGCGGACGGTGCAACTAATGAAAAACTGTTTTTT CATADGATNEKLFF
TRBJ2-7 12 . . TRBV6-1 TGTGCCAGCAGTGAGCGGGGAGAGGAGCAGTACTTC CASSERGEEQYF
TRBJ2-2 16 once TRBD1 TRBV24-1 TGTGCCTCCAGTAATCCGGGACAGGGTACGGGCGGGGAGCTGTTTTTT CASSNPGQGTGGELFF
TRBJ1-3 16 once TRBD1 TRBV6-2/TRBV6-3 TGTGCCAGCAGTTCCCAGGGGACAGGGATTGGAAACACCATATATTTT CASSSQGTGIGNTIYF
TRBJ2-1 13 . . TRBV19 TGTGCCAGTACAACCGGTCCCGACAATGAGCAGTTCTTC CASTTGPDNEQFF
TRBJ2-3 14 . TRBD1 TRBV2 TGTGCCAGCAGAAGGACAGGGCGGTGGGATACGCAGTATTTT CASRRTGRWDTQYF
TRBJ2-2 17 . TRBD2 TRBV3-1/TRBV3-2 TGTGCCAGCAGCCACGAATTAGCGGGGGCGAACACCGGGGAGCTGTTTTTT CASSHELAGANTGELFF
TRBJ1-5 13 . TRBD1 TRBV30 TGTGCCTGGAGTAGGGACAGAAATCAGCCCCAGCATTTT CAWSRDRNQPQHF
TRBJ2-7 17 few TRBD2 TRBV28 TGTGCCAGCAGTCCGGTAAAGACTAGCGGGAGAAACTACGAGCAGTACTTC CASSPVKTSGRNYEQYF
TRBJ2-3 11 . . TRBV11-2 TGTGCCAGCAGCTTGAGAGATACGCAGTATTTT CASSLRDTQYF
TRBJ1-2 13 few . TRBV10-2 TGCGCCAGCAGTGCAGGGGCGTACTATGGCTACACCTTC CASSAGAYYGYTF
TRBJ2-1 14 . . TRBV19 TGTGCCTCATCCCGGGTTATCGCGTACAATGAGCAGTTCTTC CASSRVIAYNEQFF
TRBJ2-1 13 . . TRBV3-1/TRBV3-2 TGTGCCAGCAGTCTCACTAGGAGCAATGAGCAGTTCTTC CASSLTRSNEQFF
TRBJ2-7 14 . . TRBV7-2 TGTGCCAGCAGCGCCCCTCTAGCTCGCTACGAGCAGTACTTC CASSAPLARYEQYF
TRBJ1-1 15 . TRBD1 TRBV5-1 TGCGCCAGCAGCTTGGAGGGGGCCGGGAACACTGAAGCTTTCTTT CASSLEGAGNTEAFF
TRBJ2-3 16 . . TRBV27 TGTGCCAGCAGTTTGAGGTCCGTGTCCTACACAGATACGCAGTATTTT CASSLRSVSYTDTQYF
TRBJ2-1 15 . TRBD1 TRBV25-1 TGTGCCAGCAGACAGACAGGGGGCTCTTCCAATGAGCAGTTCTTC CASRQTGGSSNEQFF
TRBJ1-1 14 . . TRBV6-6 TGTGCCAGCAGTTGGCGGTCCTCGGACACTGAAGCTTTCTTT CASSWRSSDTEAFF
TRBJ1-6 14 . TRBD1 TRBV4-3 TGCGCCAGCAGCCTGGACAGGGTTAATTCACCCCTCCACTTT CASSLDRVNSPLHF
TRBJ2-5 17 . . TRBV9 TGTGCCAGCAGCGTAGGGGCCGCGGGGCCGAGGGGAGAGACCCAGTACTTC CASSVGAAGPRGETQYF
TRBJ1-6 15 . . TRBV19 TGTGCCAGTAGTACCGGGACACTGTATAATTCACCCCTCCACTTT CASSTGTLYNSPLHF
TRBJ2-7 17 . TRBD2 TRBV7-9 TGTGCCAGCAGCTCAACGGGACTAGCGGGGCCCGCCTACGAGCAGTACTTC CASSSTGLAGPAYEQYF
TRBJ2-1 19 . TRBD2 TRBV7-3 TGTGCCAGCAGCTTAATACGGGCTAGCGGGGGAACCTCCTACAATGAGCAGTTCTTC CASSLIRASGGTSYNEQFF
TRBJ1-2 13 . . TRBV5-1 TGCGCCAGCAGCCTGGGGGCATTTGATGGCTACACCTTC CASSLGAFDGYTF
TRBJ1-3 15 . TRBD1 TRBV30 TGTGCCTCTAACGCAGGGGGATACTCTGGAAACACCATATATTTT CASNAGGYSGNTIYF
TRBJ2-7 13 . . TRBV30 TGTGCCTGGTCACCTTACAGCTCCTACGAGCAGTACTTC CAWSPYSSYEQYF
TRBJ1-1 20 . TRBD1 TRBV27 TGTGCCAGCCGACCCTTGGGGCGTGGACAGGGAAAAGGGTGGGACACTGAAGCTTTCTTT CASRPLGRGQGKGWDTEAFF
TRBJ2-7 15 . . TRBV10-3 TGTGCCATCAGTGACCCGCGGGTCTTTAATCTGGAGCAGTACTTC CAISDPRVFNLEQYF
TRBJ2-3 18 . TRBD1 TRBV6-2/TRBV6-3 TGTGCCAGCAGTAACGGGCCTGAGTGGACAGGGGGCACAGATACGCAGTATTTT CASSNGPEWTGGTDTQYF
TRBJ1-4 15 . . TRBV10-3 TGTGCCATCAGTGACCAGGGAACAACTAATGAAAAACTGTTTTTT CAISDQGTTNEKLFF
TRBJ2-1 14 . TRBD2 TRBV5-1 TGCGCCAGCAGACGGACTAGCGGGGCGAATGAGCAGTTCTTC CASRRTSGANEQFF
TRBJ1-5 14 . TRBD1 TRBV5-1 TGCGCCAGCAGCTCGGGACAGGGCAATCAGCCCCAGCATTTT CASSSGQGNQPQHF
TRBJ2-5 13 once . TRBV5-4 TGTGCCAGCAGCTTGGGGCCCCAAGAGACCCAGTACTTC CASSLGPQETQYF
TRBJ2-7 15 . . TRBV19 TGTGCCAGTAGTACGGGGGGCCGGGGCTCCTACGAGCAGTACTTC CASSTGGRGSYEQYF
TRBJ2-2 18 . TRBD1 TRBV6-2/TRBV6-3 TGTGCCAGCAGTTACCCGACAGGGGGCCGATGGAAAACCGGGGAGCTGTTTTTT CASSYPTGGRWKTGELFF
TRBJ2-5 15 . TRBD1 TRBV28 TGTGCCAGCAGCAAAACGACAGGGGGTCCGGAGACCCAGTACTTC CASSKTTGGPETQYF
TRBJ2-2 15 . TRBD2 TRBV6-2/TRBV6-3 TGTGCCAGCAGTTACGGGACTACGAACACCGGGGAGCTGTTTTTT CASSYGTTNTGELFF
TRBJ1-2 14 . TRBD1 TRBV5-8 TGTGCCAGCAGCTCAAACGGACAGGACTATGGCTACACCTTC CASSSNGQDYGYTF
TRBJ1-5 13 . . TRBV19 TGTGCCAGTAAAATCGGGGACAATCAGCCCCAGCATTTT CASKIGDNQPQHF
TRBJ2-2 15 . . TRBV5-1 TGCGCCAGCAGCTTGGTGGGACAAACCACCGGGGAGCTGTTTTTT CASSLVGQTTGELFF
TRBJ1-3 14 . . TRBV28 TGTGCCAGCACCACTCCTGGGGGGGGAAACACCATATATTTT CASTTPGGGNTIYF
TRBJ1-6 14 . . TRBV27 TGTGCCAGCAGAGACACAGGGATTTGGCATCCCCTCCACTTT CASRDTGIWHPLHF
TRBJ2-3 15 . . TRBV5-1 TGCGCCAGCAGCTTGGCGAGCGGCCCCACAGATACGCAGTATTTT CASSLASGPTDTQYF
TRBJ2-2 15 . TRBD2 TRBV7-9 TGTGCCAGCAGCGTAGCGGGAGAGAGGACCGGGGAGCTGTTTTTT CASSVAGERTGELFF
TRBJ1-5 13 . TRBD1 TRBV6-6 TGTGCCAGCAGTCGACAGGGAAATCAGCCCCAGCATTTT CASSRQGNQPQHF